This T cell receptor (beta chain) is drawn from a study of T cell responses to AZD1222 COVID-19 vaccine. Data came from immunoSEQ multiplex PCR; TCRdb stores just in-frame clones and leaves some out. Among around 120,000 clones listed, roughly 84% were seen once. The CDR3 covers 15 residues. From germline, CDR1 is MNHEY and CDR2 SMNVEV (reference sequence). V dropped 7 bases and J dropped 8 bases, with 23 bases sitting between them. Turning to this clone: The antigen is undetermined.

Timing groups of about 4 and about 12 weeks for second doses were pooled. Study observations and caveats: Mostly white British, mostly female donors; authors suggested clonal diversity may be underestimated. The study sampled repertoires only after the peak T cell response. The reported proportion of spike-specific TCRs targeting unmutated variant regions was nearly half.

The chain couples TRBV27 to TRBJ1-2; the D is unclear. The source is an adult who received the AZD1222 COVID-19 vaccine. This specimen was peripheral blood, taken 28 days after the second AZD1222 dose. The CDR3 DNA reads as TGTGCCAGCAAACGGTTTTACTTAACGGCAGGCGGCTACACCTTC. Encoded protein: CASKRFYLTAGGYTF.